A selection of T cell receptor beta chains follows, all from one sample in a study of CD8 T cells in ankylosing spondylitis. TCRdb re-called the 5' RACE reads through MiXCR, storing one row per CDR3 protein. Among some 840,000 distinct CDR3 sequences listed, 12% were seen once. The specimen sequenced was blood, either unsorted or a sorted T cell fraction (not recorded which). The receptors come from a male donor with ankylosing spondylitis. Both conserved end residues are part of each CDR3. The D gene is left open where the match is weak. Size values are once, few and many counts, or a class for expanded clones, and some rows have none.

V	J	D	size	CDR3	DNA
TRBV18	TRBJ1-4	.	.	CASSSDINEKLFF	TGTGCCAGCTCCTCGGACATAAATGAAAAACTGTTTTTT
TRBV29-1	TRBJ2-1	TRBD1	once	CSSTRDRAYNEQFF	TGCAGCTCCACCCGGGACAGGGCCTACAATGAGCAGTTCTTC
TRBV29-1	TRBJ2-1	TRBD2	few	CSAGTRLAGSYNEQFF	TGCAGCGCCGGGACGCGGCTAGCGGGGTCCTACAATGAGCAGTTCTTC
TRBV7-9	TRBJ2-1	TRBD2	.	CASSNLAGVGNEQFF	TGTGCCAGCAGCAACCTAGCGGGAGTTGGCAATGAGCAGTTCTTC
TRBV29-1	TRBJ2-7	.	.	CSVVRDSRGEQYF	TGCAGCGTTGTTAGGGACTCCCGGGGCGAGCAGTACTTC
TRBV20-1	TRBJ1-5	TRBD1	few	CSASQGHPNQPQHF	TGCAGTGCTTCACAGGGGCACCCCAATCAGCCCCAGCATTTT
TRBV5-1	TRBJ1-1	.	.	CASSLDTPGGTEAFF	TGCGCCAGCAGCTTGGATACTCCGGGTGGGACTGAAGCTTTCTTT
TRBV7-2	TRBJ1-1	TRBD1	few	CASRPQGALNTEAFF	TGTGCCAGCAGACCACAGGGGGCTTTGAACACTGAAGCTTTCTTT
TRBV11-2	TRBJ2-1	TRBD2	few	CASSFFGLAGVGEQFF	TGTGCCAGCAGCTTTTTTGGACTAGCGGGAGTGGGAGAGCAGTTCTTC
TRBV4-3	TRBJ2-1	TRBD2	few	CASSQESWLAGVEQFF	TGCGCCAGCAGCCAAGAATCTTGGCTAGCGGGAGTCGAGCAGTTCTTC
TRBV7-8	TRBJ2-5	TRBD1	.	CASSFPTGLKETQYF	TGTGCCAGCAGCTTCCCGACAGGGTTAAAGGAGACCCAGTACTTC
TRBV6-1	TRBJ2-7	.	.	CASGTRTANPYEQYF	TGTGCCAGCGGAACGAGGACAGCGAATCCCTACGAGCAGTACTTC
TRBV7-2	TRBJ1-6	.	few	CASRNDMDSPPLHF	TGTGCCAGCAGGAATGATATGGACAGTCCACCCCTCCACTTT
TRBV5-5	TRBJ2-3	.	many	CASSLPPADTQYF	TGTGCCAGCAGCCTCCCCCCCGCAGATACGCAGTATTTT
TRBV29-1	TRBJ2-7	.	many	CSVVGRRGIHEQYF	TGCAGCGTTGTAGGACGGCGAGGGATCCACGAGCAGTACTTC
TRBV28	TRBJ2-1	.	.	CASSLRRAYNEQFF	TGTGCCAGCAGTTTACGGCGCGCCTACAATGAGCAGTTCTTC
TRBV5-1	TRBJ1-1	.	many	CASSSWGTGGGTEAFF	TGCGCCAGCAGCTCGTGGGGAACAGGTGGGGGGACTGAAGCTTTCTTT
TRBV7-9	TRBJ2-1	.	few	CASSLRGGIDNEQFF	TGTGCCAGCAGCTTAAGGGGCGGGATAGACAATGAGCAGTTCTTC
TRBV4-1	TRBJ2-1	.	few	CASSQEDQRALGEQFF	TGCGCCAGCAGCCAAGAAGATCAGCGGGCCCTAGGGGAGCAGTTCTTC
TRBV12-3/TRBV12-4	TRBJ2-1	.	few	CASSFLIPYNEQFF	TGTGCCAGCAGTTTTCTTATCCCATACAATGAGCAGTTCTTC
TRBV9	TRBJ2-7	.	.	CASSVGSFSSYEQYF	TGTGCCAGCAGCGTAGGGAGCTTTTCCTCCTACGAGCAGTACTTC
TRBV5-1	TRBJ1-1	.	many	CASSLVPMNTEAFF	TGCGCCAGCAGCTTGGTACCGATGAACACTGAAGCTTTCTTT
TRBV7-2	TRBJ1-2	.	many	CASSTRGTSYGYTF	TGTGCCAGCAGCACCAGGGGTACTAGCTATGGCTACACCTTC
TRBV4-3	TRBJ2-7	TRBD1	.	CASSHLGPYNRGHYEQYF	TGCGCCAGCAGCCACCTGGGGCCCTACAACAGGGGGCACTACGAGCAGTACTTC
TRBV20-1	TRBJ2-7	TRBD2	.	CSAPEVAGFYEQYF	TGCAGTGCCCCGGAGGTAGCGGGATTTTACGAGCAGTACTTC
TRBV24-1	TRBJ1-2	TRBD1	.	CATSDGDRGVYYGYTF	TGTGCCACCAGTGATGGCGACAGGGGCGTCTACTATGGCTACACCTTC
TRBV15	TRBJ1-5	.	.	CATSLRVSVQPQHF	TGTGCCACCAGCCTTCGGGTGAGCGTACAGCCCCAGCATTTT
TRBV20-1	TRBJ2-5	.	.	CSASLSRGEVTQYF	TGCAGTGCTTCCCTAAGTCGAGGGGAAGTGACCCAGTACTTC
TRBV20-1	TRBJ1-2	.	few	CSARDPRTFDYGYTF	TGCAGTGCTAGAGACCCCAGGACATTTGACTATGGCTACACCTTC
TRBV15	TRBJ2-2	.	.	CATSRANGELFF	TGTGCCACCAGCAGGGCAAACGGGGAGCTGTTTTTT
TRBV29-1	TRBJ2-3	.	many	CSEQGGTDTQYF	TGCAGCGAACAGGGTGGAACAGATACGCAGTATTTT
TRBV29-1	TRBJ1-2	.	many	CSVVGRGGGYTF	TGCAGCGTTGTGGGCAGGGGCGGTGGCTACACCTTC
TRBV14	TRBJ2-5	TRBD2	.	CASSQLAGGLWTQYF	TGTGCCAGCAGCCAACTAGCGGGAGGCCTATGGACCCAGTACTTC